This T cell receptor (beta chain) was recorded in a study of cytomegalovirus exposure and HLA in healthy donors. This clone showed up just a few times. J gave up 4 bases and V 4 bases, and 6 bases lay outside the gene matches. Germline assignment: CDR1 SGHRS and CDR2 YFSETQ. The CDR3 extends over 15 amino acids. Researchers ran the PCR with 60 Vbeta and 13 Jbeta primers. Repertoires were generated with immunoSEQ multiplex PCR, while TCRdb's copy carries only in-frame clones and drops some. This table holds tens of thousands of clones, under 70% found once. This chain connects TRBV5-1 to TRBJ2-1; 9 nucleotides line up with TRBD2. Sequenced material: PBMCs. The TCR was taken from a young man in good health and CMV-seropositive. The CDR3 sequence is CASSPRLAVYNEQFF. DNA for the CDR3: TGCGCCAGCAGCCCGAGACTAGCGGTGTACAATGAGCAGTTCTTC.